The present T cell receptor (beta chain) was sequenced within a study of cytomegalovirus exposure and HLA in healthy donors. Sequencing used immunoSEQ multiplex PCR; TCRdb keeps in-frame clones, though not all of them. The sample lists 150,000 or so clones, nearly 90% seen once, with approximately 9.2% in the top ten. This CDR3 has 16 amino acids. The chain couples TRBV21-1 to TRBJ1-4; TRBD1 was called by the table and not checked on the DNA. TRBV21-1 is shown as a pseudogene. The receptor was isolated from a woman aged 18-35 years in good health and CMV-seropositive. Sequenced: PBMCs. The CDR3 nucleotides are TGTGCCAGCAGCTCCCCCCCCAGGGGACGACGTGAAAAACTGTTTTTT. It translates to CASSSPPRGRREKLFF.